The text below deals with one T cell receptor (beta chain). Its antigen is currently not known. This is a mouse receptor, so gene names and germline sequences are those of the mouse. Read coverage stops 1 residue before the CDR3 terminus; the germline J gene supplies the remainder. This entry comes from a study of tissue T cells after allogeneic stem cell transplantation (dated 2022 in TCRdb). Describing the broader study: Using research autopsies of patients with and without GVHD, plus mouse models of GVHD, the study profiled TCR beta repertoires across many tissues. On the human side, the study was prospective and observational, with no blinding or randomization.

Study-wide conclusions, independent of this receptor: The patient cohort was small and clinically heterogeneous, and sampling depth was acknowledged as a limitation. The study did not determine which tissue TCRs were alloreactive or antigen-specific, and some clones might have been persisting host cells. Within patients, how anatomically similar tissues were was a major factor shaping TCR repertoire composition, regardless of disease or transplant status. Not many T cell clones showed up in more than one patient, yet clustering based on motifs uncovered repertoire signatures that were shared across patients in a tissue-specific way. Blood and spleen T cells captured only a limited portion of the TCR repertoire detected in tissues, in both patients and mice.

Library method: the immunoSEQ multiplex PCR assay. Adaptive Biotechnologies performed the TCRbeta CDR3 sequencing at survey depth and reported CDR3 sequences, V/J genes, productive frequency and template counts. TCR beta CDR3 regions were amplified from genomic DNA rather than RNA. Processing in the source paper ran as follows. Jensen-Shannon divergence was used to quantify pairwise repertoire overlap between tissues, with a value of 1 meaning complete divergence and a value of 0 meaning identical repertoires. Based on pairwise JSD values, tissues were grouped by single-linkage agglomerative hierarchical clustering, and the results were shown as dendrograms. GLIPH2 was run on all patient samples with simulation_depth 1000, kmer_min_depth 3, cdr3_length_cutoff 8, keeping groups with more than two unique CDR3s. In a standardized tissue-overlap score, Jaccard GLIPH-group overlap across patients was extrapolated to a standard repertoire size of 1000 clones. Associations of diversity with clinical or experimental variables used linear mixed-effect models with tissue fixed effects and individual random effects. TCRdb retrieved this table from immuneACCESS and kept in-frame rearrangements only. Not all clones are present; in checked studies, unresolved V genes account for under half, and no reason is known for the remainder. The V and J calls and clone size come from that table; D and trimming were worked out from the DNA. A total of about 21,000 clones appear in this sample, around 63% of them only once. Of the sample, approximately 0.41% falls within the top ten clones.

Trimming takes 0 bases from V and 3 bases from J, and the germline ends sit 9 bases apart. In the germline V gene, CDR1 corresponds to LGHNA and CDR2 to YSYQKL. Reading from cysteine to phenylalanine, the CDR3 counts 15 amino acids. Of the CDR3's DNA, 42 bases were read; they are in frame from base 1. The source is a female BALB/c mouse in good health. The MHC haplotype that this mouse strain carries is H2-d. The sample consisted of blood. The sequence links TRBV2 to TRBJ1-3; the D region possibly corresponds to TRBD1 (6 bases align). The part of the CDR3 DNA that was read is TGTGCCAGCAGCCAAGATAGGGGGTTTGGAAATACGCTCTAT. This encodes CASSQDRGFGNTLY. The whole CDR3 region reads CASSQDRGFGNTLYF. With the portions outside the CDR3 filled from the reference TRBV2 and TRBJ1-3 genes, the complete variable region becomes DPKIIQKPKYLVAVTGSEKILICEQYLGHNAMYWYRQSAKKPLEFMFSYSYQKLMDNQTASSRFQPQSSKKNHLDLQITALKPDDSATYFCASSQDRGFGNTLYFGEGSRLIVV.